Below, 20 T cell receptor beta chains from the same sample are listed, as sequenced in a study of T cell responses to AZD1222 COVID-19 vaccine. Measured with immunoSEQ multiplex PCR; TCRdb has only the in-frame clones, and not every one. The repertoire includes 150,000 to 200,000 clones, roughly nine tenths of them detected once, and around 0.99% sits in the top ten. This specimen consisted of peripheral blood, obtained 28 days after the second AZD1222 dose. Source of these receptors: an adult who received the AZD1222 COVID-19 vaccine.

The CDR3 DNA is TGTGCCACCAGCAGAGACCCCGGTCGTTACGAGCAGTACTTC. It translates to CATSRDPGRYEQYF. The chain uses TRBV15 and TRBJ2-7, with D uncertain. The germline V and J ends were trimmed by 0 bases and 4 bases, with 10 bases remaining between them. Germline loops: CDR1 LNHNV, CDR2 YYDKDF (reference sequence). The CDR3 covers 14 residues.

This chain connects TRBV10-2 to TRBJ1-4; D unresolved. The CDR3 covers 16 residues. V dropped 0 bases and J dropped 2 bases, with 10 bases sitting between them. CDR1 WSHSY and CDR2 SAAADI come from the germline V gene. DNA of the CDR3: TGCGCCAGCAGTGAGTCCGGACCGATTACTAATGAAAAACTGTTTTTT. Amino acids: CASSESGPITNEKLFF.

V and J are TRBV7-7 and TRBJ2-2, with D uncertain. V lost 0 bases and J 5 bases, leaving 7 bases between the germline ends. Germline V lookup: CDR1 SSHAT, CDR2 FNYEAQ (reference sequence). CDR3 length: 14 amino acids. CDR3 nucleotides: TGTGCCAGCAGCTTAGCGCCCGGGACCGGGGAGCTGTTTTTT. As protein: CASSLAPGTGELFF.

The rearrangement uses TRBV4-3 and TRBJ2-7, with D perhaps TRBD2 (6 bases). The CDR3 runs to 16 residues. Per the germline V gene, CDR1 is LGHNA and CDR2 is YSLEER. V shed 0 bases and J shed 5 bases, with 17 bases lying between them. The CDR3 sequence: CASSQDTFQGGNEQYF. The CDR3 DNA reads TGCGCCAGCAGCCAAGATACGTTCCAGGGAGGCAACGAGCAGTACTTC.

The V and J genes are TRBV9 and TRBJ1-1; the D gene is possibly TRBD1 (5 bases). CDR1 is SGDLS, CDR2 YYNGEE, per germline. V was pared by 0 bases and J by 4 bases, with 7 bases between. The CDR3 contains 13 residues. The CDR3 nucleotides read TGTGCCAGCAGCGTAGGGCAGGGCACTGAAGCTTTCTTT. Translation: CASSVGQGTEAFF.

For this clone: The sample carries other DNA sequences with the same CDR3. The V and J genes are TRBV5-1 and TRBJ2-5; unclear D gene. This CDR3 region has 12 residues. Looked up from germline, CDR1 is SGHRS and CDR2 is YFSETQ. V was pared by 0 bases and J by 5 bases, with 5 bases between. The CDR3 region has the DNA TGCGCCAGCAGCTTGGCTGGGGAGACCCAGTACTTC. It yields the protein CASSLAGETQYF.

The CDR3 bases are TGTGCCAGCAGGAACGAGACAGGACGGCGAGCCTCTAGCTATGGCTACACCTTC. It specifies CASRNETGRRASSYGYTF. The chain links TRBV11-2 to TRBJ1-2, with a possible D match to TRBD1 (6 bases). In germline, CDR1 is SGHAT, CDR2 FQNNGV. CDR3 size: 18 residues. Trimming removed 6 bases from V and 4 bases from J, with 27 bases in between.

V usage is TRBV13 and J usage is TRBJ1-1, with a weak D call TRBD1 (5 bases). In germline, CDR1 is PRHDT, CDR2 FYEKMQ (reference sequence). The CDR3 extends over 16 amino acids. Trimming left V 5 bases short and J 1 base short, with 17 bases between. CDR3 DNA sequence: TGTGCCAGCAGCCCAGGGTGGGGAAGGCCGAACACTGAAGCTTTCTTT. This sequence encodes CASSPGWGRPNTEAFF.

The V gene is TRBV2, the J gene TRBJ1-1; D uncertain. CDR1 is SNHLY, CDR2 FYNNEI, per germline. Trimming stripped 7 bases from V and 5 bases from J, with 14 bases between. The CDR3 spans 13 residues. CDR3 sequence (DNA): TGTGCCAGCAACAACAGAGGGTTGACTGAAGCTTTCTTT. Protein product: CASNNRGLTEAFF.

CDR3 in amino acids: CASSQPRPQGPYEQYF. The CDR3 nucleotides are TGCGCCAGCAGCCAACCCCGCCCCCAGGGTCCCTACGAGCAGTACTTC. This chain connects TRBV4-3 to TRBJ2-7; tentatively, D is TRBD1 (5 bases). The CDR3 contains 16 residues. CDR1 is LGHNA, CDR2 YSLEER, per germline. V was clipped by 2 bases and J by 2 bases, with 16 bases between them.

The chain joins TRBV30 to TRBJ1-1; tentatively, D is TRBD1 (5 bases). V was trimmed by 2 bases and J by 10 bases, leaving 14 bases between them. Germline V gene data show CDR1 as GTSNPN and CDR2 as SVGIG (reference sequence). The CDR3 extends over 12 amino acids. The CDR3 region is CAWSIARRGAFF. As DNA, the CDR3 is TGTGCCTGGAGTATCGCCCGGAGGGGAGCTTTCTTT.

The table lists this clone with a few counts. V is TRBV3-1 (or the pseudogene TRBV3-2) and J is TRBJ1-5, with 8 bases aligning to TRBD1. CDR1 and CDR2 (germline): LGHDT, YNNKEL (reference sequence). The trim removed 1 base at V and 9 bases at J, leaving 2 bases unmatched. The CDR3 spans 13 residues. In DNA, the CDR3 is TGTGCCAGCAGCCAAGGACAGGGGATGCCCCAGCATTTT. This codes for CASSQGQGMPQHF.

Only one count was recorded for this clone. The chain recombines TRBV7-2 with TRBJ1-1; D might be TRBD1 (5 bases). The CDR3 length is 14 residues. V was shortened by 7 bases and J by 0 bases, with 12 bases between the two germline ends. The germline gives CDR1 SGHTA, CDR2 FQGNSA. CDR3 sequence: CASTPRQLNTEAFF. The CDR3 nucleotides are TGTGCCAGCACACCCCGACAGTTGAACACTGAAGCTTTCTTT.

The rearrangement links TRBV6-5 to TRBJ2-3, with D possibly being TRBD2 (7 bases). The CDR3 is 14 amino acids. CDR1 and CDR2 from the germline V gene are MNHEY and SVGAGI. V gave up 7 bases and J gave up 5 bases, with 16 bases separating them. This CDR3 is CASTDGGRGDTQYF. The CDR3 DNA reads as TGTGCCAGCACGGACGGGGGGCGGGGAGATACGCAGTATTTT.

V is TRBV4-1 and J is TRBJ1-4; D is uncertain. The CDR3 contains 16 residues. Between the trimmed V and J ends, which lost 0 bases and 5 bases, there was a span of 13 bases. CDR1 is MGHRA, CDR2 YSYEKL, per germline. Written as DNA, the CDR3 is TGCGCCAGCAGCCAAGAAAGAGCCAGGTCAAATGAAAAACTGTTTTTT. Its translation: CASSQERARSNEKLFF.

V is TRBV6-2 or TRBV6-3 and J is TRBJ2-1, with TRBD1 matching 7 bases. The trim removed 0 bases at V and 4 bases at J, leaving 3 bases unmatched. This CDR3 comprises 15 residues. Germline CDR1 and CDR2: MNHEY and SVGEGT. CDR3 in amino acids: CASSYSGGAYNEQFF. CDR3 bases: TGTGCCAGCAGTTACTCAGGGGGCGCTTACAATGAGCAGTTCTTC.

V usage is TRBV2 and J usage is TRBJ2-1, with D maybe TRBD2 (6 bases). Germline assignment: CDR1 SNHLY and CDR2 FYNNEI. V was cut by 4 bases and J by 6 bases, with 10 bases left in between. The CDR3 is 13 residues long. The CDR3 region is CASSVKGGNEQFF. CDR3 nucleotide sequence: TGTGCCAGCAGTGTGAAGGGAGGCAATGAGCAGTTCTTC.

With respect to this clone: Other DNA sequences in the same sample also yield this CDR3. The CDR3 here is CASSRDRGNSPLHF. As DNA, the CDR3 is TGTGCCAGCAGCCGGGACAGGGGTAATTCACCCCTCCACTTT. V and J are TRBV14 and TRBJ1-6, with 10 nucleotides matching TRBD1. Germline trimming cut 4 bases from V and 6 bases from J; bases unmatched to any gene: 0. Germline V lookup: CDR1 SGHDN, CDR2 FVKESK. CDR3 length: 14 amino acids.

The genes are TRBV27 and TRBJ1-1; TRBD1 might be the D (5 bases). The germline CDR1 and CDR2 sequences are MNHEY and SMNVEV (reference sequence). The CDR3 runs to 16 residues. V gave up 1 base and J gave up 4 bases, with 16 bases separating them. CDR3 DNA sequence: TGTGCCAGCAGTTTATTTGGCTCGGGGGTGGGCACTGAAGCTTTCTTT. Protein: CASSLFGSGVGTEAFF.

This clone turned up a few times. The chain joins TRBV6-5 to TRBJ1-1, with TRBD1 identical over 7 bases. The germline V gene has CDR1 MNHEY and CDR2 SVGAGI. V shed 7 bases and J 1 base; nucleotides not matched to a gene: 3. CDR3 length: 13 amino acids. This CDR3 is CASTGQANTEAFF. CDR3 nucleotide sequence: TGTGCCAGCACAGGACAGGCGAACACTGAAGCTTTCTTT.